What follows are 15 T cell receptor beta chains derived from one specimen sequenced in a study of PD-L1 blockade in urothelial cancer. Measured with immunoSEQ multiplex PCR; TCRdb has only the in-frame clones, and not every one. Of 30,000 to 35,000 clones in the sample, approximately 82% were seen once. The source material was PBMCs, sampled around atezolizumab (anti-PD-L1) treatment. The receptor source for this set is a man between 60 and 75 years old with urothelial cancer.

The chain employs TRBV7-9 and TRBJ2-7, with 9 nucleotides matching TRBD1. This CDR3 contains 17 residues. CDR1 and CDR2 (germline): SEHNR, FQNEAQ (reference sequence). Unmatched junction bases numbered 15, after V lost 4 bases and J lost 5 bases. The CDR3 protein is CASSSPVMGTGFNEQYF. CDR3 bases: TGTGCCAGCAGCTCCCCCGTCATGGGGACAGGGTTCAACGAGCAGTACTTC.

This sequence joins TRBV7-9 and TRBJ2-5; 8 positions agree with TRBD2. Germline CDR1 and CDR2: SEHNR and FQNEAQ (reference sequence). The CDR3 totals 17 residues. The V gene end was trimmed by 5 bases and the J gene end by 3 bases; junction bases not matched to a gene: 14. CDR3 sequence: CASSLWEPGLEKETQYF. In DNA form, the CDR3 reads TGTGCCAGCAGCCTCTGGGAGCCGGGACTAGAAAAAGAGACCCAGTACTTC.

This clone has just one count. This sequence joins TRBV6-5 and TRBJ1-1, with TRBD1 as a possible D gene (5 bases). Trimming shortened V by 5 bases and J by 0 bases, and 10 bases separated the two germline ends. Looked up from germline, CDR1 is MNHEY and CDR2 is SVGAGI. The length of the CDR3 is 14 residues. CDR3 residues: CASSQRGLNTEAFF. CDR3 sequence (DNA): TGTGCCAGCAGTCAAAGGGGCTTGAACACTGAAGCTTTCTTT.

V and J are TRBV5-6 and TRBJ2-2; 8 bases are a match to TRBD1. The CDR3 sequence is 15 residues long. CDR1 is SGHDT, CDR2 YYEEEE, per germline. With 0 bases clipped from V and 7 bases from J, the junction kept 5 bases outside the gene matches. CDR3 nucleotide sequence: TGTGCCAGCAGCTTGGCCGGGACAGGCATCGGGGAGCTGTTTTTT. Protein: CASSLAGTGIGELFF.

CDR3 sequence (DNA): TGCGCCAGCAGCCAAGATCTAACCCTGGGGCTCACTGAAGCTTTCTTT. Amino acids: CASSQDLTLGLTEAFF. This chain links TRBV4-1 with TRBJ1-1; D is possibly TRBD1 (5 bases). This CDR3 contains 16 residues. In germline, CDR1 is MGHRA, CDR2 YSYEKL. V lost 0 bases and J lost 4, with 15 bases in between.

This chain joins TRBV15 and TRBJ2-1; TRBD2 matches at 10 bases. Germline CDR1 LNHNV, CDR2 YYDKDF (reference sequence). This CDR3 spans 16 amino acids. J lost 3 bases, V lost 5 bases, and 7 bases had no gene match. The CDR3: CATSGGLANLYNEQFF. The CDR3 nucleotides read TGTGCCACCAGCGGGGGACTAGCGAACCTCTACAATGAGCAGTTCTTC.

The CDR3 reads CASSIGRGGTGTDTQYF. As DNA, the CDR3 is TGTGCCAGTAGTATAGGACGTGGAGGGACGGGCACAGATACGCAGTATTTT. The chain employs TRBV19 and TRBJ2-3; D possibly corresponds to TRBD2 (6 bases). The CDR3 covers 17 residues. The V gene's germline CDR1 is LNHDA and CDR2 SQIVND (reference sequence). V shed 1 base and J shed 1 base, with 15 bases lying between them.

The V call is TRBV7-2, the J call TRBJ2-3; 8 nucleotides align to TRBD2. The V gene end was trimmed by 1 base and the J gene end by 1 base; junction bases not matched to a gene: 1. The CDR3 is 15 residues long. Germline V gene sequence: CDR1 SGHTA, CDR2 FQGNSA. CDR3 DNA sequence: TGTGCCAGCAGCTTAGGGCGGGGGGGCACAGATACGCAGTATTTT. Its protein product is CASSLGRGGTDTQYF. The full variable domain, rest sourced from reference TRBV7-2 and TRBJ2-3, is GAGVSQSPSNKVTEKGKDVELRCDPISGHTALYWYRQSLGQGLEFLIYFQGNSAPDKSGLPSDRFSAERTGGSVSTLTIQRTQQEDSAVYLCASSLGRGGTDTQYFGPGTRLTVL.

This CDR3 is CASMDRVGQPQHF. CDR3 coding DNA: TGTGCCAGTATGGACAGGGTGGGCCAGCCCCAGCATTTT. The rearrangement joins TRBV19 to TRBJ1-5, with 8 bases that match TRBD1. V dropped 7 bases and J dropped 7; count of bases not matched to a gene: 6. Germline CDR1 is LNHDA and CDR2 is SQIVND (reference sequence). CDR3 size: 13 residues. Filled out from reference TRBV19 and TRBJ1-5, the complete variable domain reads DGGITQSPKYLFRKEGQNVTLSCEQNLNHDAMYWYRQDPGQGLRLIYYSQIVNDFQKGDIAEGYSVSREKKESFPLTVTSAQKNPTAFYLCASMDRVGQPQHFGDGTRLSIL.

The chain recombines TRBV27 with TRBJ2-2, with 7 bases lining up with TRBD2. CDR1 is MNHEY, CDR2 SMNVEV, per germline (reference sequence). The trim removed 5 bases at V and 4 bases at J, leaving 10 bases unmatched. The CDR3 runs to 16 residues. The CDR3: CASSPAGGSGTGELFF. CDR3 sequence (DNA): TGTGCCAGCAGTCCCGCCGGGGGGTCGGGCACCGGGGAGCTGTTTTTT.

V is TRBV15 and J is TRBJ1-4, with D perhaps TRBD1 (6 bases). Trimming pared 7 bases from V and 2 bases from J, leaving 11 bases between. Germline CDR1 LNHNV, CDR2 YYDKDF (reference sequence). This CDR3 has 14 amino acids. In DNA form, the CDR3 reads TGTGCCACCAACATAGGACAGACTAATGAAAAACTGTTTTTT. Its translation is CATNIGQTNEKLFF.

The gene calls are TRBV5-5 and TRBJ2-7, with a weak D call TRBD1 (6 bases). This CDR3 has 14 amino acids. Germline values: CDR1 SGHKS, CDR2 YYEKEE (reference sequence). Trimming left V 4 bases short and J 3 bases short, with 14 bases between. The chain's CDR3 is CASSQTGQFYEQYF. CDR3 DNA sequence: TGTGCCAGCAGCCAAACGGGACAATTCTACGAGCAGTACTTC.

This clone was seen a few times. The rearrangement uses TRBV2 and TRBJ1-1; possibly TRBD1 for D (6 bases). Between the trimmed V and J ends, which lost 6 bases and 11 bases, there was a span of 13 bases. The germline V gene has CDR1 SNHLY and CDR2 FYNNEI. The CDR3 contains 11 residues. In DNA form, the CDR3 reads TGTGCCAGCAGCCAGGACAGCAGGGCTTTCTTT. Translated, it gives CASSQDSRAFF.

The J gene is TRBJ1-5, the V gene TRBV19; D unresolved. Germline assignment: CDR1 LNHDA and CDR2 SQIVND (reference sequence). The V gene lost 3 bases and the J gene lost 6 bases, with 12 bases spanning the gap. The CDR3 consists of 14 residues. This CDR3 reads CASSISLLSQPQHF. As DNA, the CDR3 is TGTGCCAGTAGTATCTCTCTGCTGAGTCAGCCCCAGCATTTT.

The CDR3, as DNA: TGCGCCAGCAGCCAAGGTTCAGGGGGTTTGATGGCCAAAAACATTCAGTACTTC. This encodes CASSQGSGGLMAKNIQYF. This chain connects TRBV4-1 to TRBJ2-4, with 7 bases that match TRBD1. The CDR3 sequence is 18 residues long. V gave up 1 base and J gave up 1 base; unmatched junction bases: 10. From germline, CDR1 is MGHRA and CDR2 YSYEKL.